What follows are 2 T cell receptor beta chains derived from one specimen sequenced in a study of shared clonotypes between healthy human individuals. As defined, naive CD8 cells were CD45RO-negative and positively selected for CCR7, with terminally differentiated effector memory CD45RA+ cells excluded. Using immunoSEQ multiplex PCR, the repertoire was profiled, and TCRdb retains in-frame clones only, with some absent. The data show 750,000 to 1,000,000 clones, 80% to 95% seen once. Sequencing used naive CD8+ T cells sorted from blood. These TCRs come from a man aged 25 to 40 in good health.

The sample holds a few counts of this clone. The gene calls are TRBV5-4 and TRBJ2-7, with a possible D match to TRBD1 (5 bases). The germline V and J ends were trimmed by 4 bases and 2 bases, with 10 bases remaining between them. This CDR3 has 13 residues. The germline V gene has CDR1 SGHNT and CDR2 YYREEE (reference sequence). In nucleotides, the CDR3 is TGTGCCAGCAGCCATACAGGAACCTACGAGCAGTACTTC. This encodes CASSHTGTYEQYF.

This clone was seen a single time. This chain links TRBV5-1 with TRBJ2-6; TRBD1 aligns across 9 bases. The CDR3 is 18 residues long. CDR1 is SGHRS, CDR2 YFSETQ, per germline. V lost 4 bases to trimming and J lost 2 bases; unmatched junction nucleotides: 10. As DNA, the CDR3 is TGCGCCAGCAGCCCCTGGGACAGGGTTTCAGCTGGGGCCAACGTCCTGACTTTC. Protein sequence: CASSPWDRVSAGANVLTF.